Listed here is a single T cell receptor (beta chain). Its antigen is unidentified. The CDR3 totals 11 residues. With 10 bases clipped from V and 5 bases from J, the junction kept 5 bases outside the gene matches. In germline, CDR1 is MNHEY, CDR2 SVGAGI. The sample belongs to a study of identical twins. Study-level results: In monozygotic twins, models underestimated the sharing of out-of-frame TCR alpha.

The cDNA had a unique molecular identifier and a template-switch universal primer site. TCRdb re-called the 5' RACE reads through MiXCR, storing one row per CDR3 protein. The sample consists of some 760,000 distinct CDR3 sequences, about 20% of them appearing once. The same sample was also used in a study of T cells expressing NK-cell markers.

The sequencing input was PBMCs. The source is a woman aged 18-35 years in good health. The chain recombines TRBV6-5 with TRBJ2-7; 7 positions match TRBD1. CDR3 sequence: CATRQGHEQYF. CDR3 DNA sequence: TGTGCCACCCGACAGGGCCACGAGCAGTACTTC.